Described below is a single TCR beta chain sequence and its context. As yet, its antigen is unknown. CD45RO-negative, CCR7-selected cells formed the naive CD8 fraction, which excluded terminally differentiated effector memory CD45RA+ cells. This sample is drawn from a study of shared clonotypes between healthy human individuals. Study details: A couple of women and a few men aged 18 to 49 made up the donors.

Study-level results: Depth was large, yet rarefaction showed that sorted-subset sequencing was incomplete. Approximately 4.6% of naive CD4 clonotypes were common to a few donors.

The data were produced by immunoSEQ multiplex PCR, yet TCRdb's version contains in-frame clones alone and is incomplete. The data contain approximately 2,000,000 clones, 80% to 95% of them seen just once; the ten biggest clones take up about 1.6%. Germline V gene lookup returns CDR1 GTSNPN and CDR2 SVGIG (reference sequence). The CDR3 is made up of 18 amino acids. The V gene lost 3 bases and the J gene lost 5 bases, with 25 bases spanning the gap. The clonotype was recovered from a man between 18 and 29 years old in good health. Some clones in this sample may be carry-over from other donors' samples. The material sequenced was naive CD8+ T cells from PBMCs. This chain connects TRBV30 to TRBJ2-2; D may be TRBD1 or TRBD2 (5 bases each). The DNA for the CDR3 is TGTGCCTGGAGGTTAGGGGCAGACACTAGGGTACGGACCGGGGAGCTGTTTTTT. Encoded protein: CAWRLGADTRVRTGELFF.